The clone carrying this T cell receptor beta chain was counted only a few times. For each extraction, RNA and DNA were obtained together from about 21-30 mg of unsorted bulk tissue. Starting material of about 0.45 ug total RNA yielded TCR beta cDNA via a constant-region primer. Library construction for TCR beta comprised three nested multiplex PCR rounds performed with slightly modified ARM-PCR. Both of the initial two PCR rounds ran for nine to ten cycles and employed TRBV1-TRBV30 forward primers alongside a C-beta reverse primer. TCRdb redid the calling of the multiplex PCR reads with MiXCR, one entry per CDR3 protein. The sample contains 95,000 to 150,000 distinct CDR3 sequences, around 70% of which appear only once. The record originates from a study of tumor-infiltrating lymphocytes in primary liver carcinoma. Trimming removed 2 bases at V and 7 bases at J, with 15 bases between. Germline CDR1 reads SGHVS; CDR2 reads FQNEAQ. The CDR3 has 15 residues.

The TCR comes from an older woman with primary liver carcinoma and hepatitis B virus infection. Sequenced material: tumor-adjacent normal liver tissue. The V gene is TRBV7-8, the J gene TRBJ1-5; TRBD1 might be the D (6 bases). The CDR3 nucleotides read TGTGCCAGCAGCTTATCGGGACAAGCTGGCCAGCCCCAGCATTTT. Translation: CASSLSGQAGQPQHF.